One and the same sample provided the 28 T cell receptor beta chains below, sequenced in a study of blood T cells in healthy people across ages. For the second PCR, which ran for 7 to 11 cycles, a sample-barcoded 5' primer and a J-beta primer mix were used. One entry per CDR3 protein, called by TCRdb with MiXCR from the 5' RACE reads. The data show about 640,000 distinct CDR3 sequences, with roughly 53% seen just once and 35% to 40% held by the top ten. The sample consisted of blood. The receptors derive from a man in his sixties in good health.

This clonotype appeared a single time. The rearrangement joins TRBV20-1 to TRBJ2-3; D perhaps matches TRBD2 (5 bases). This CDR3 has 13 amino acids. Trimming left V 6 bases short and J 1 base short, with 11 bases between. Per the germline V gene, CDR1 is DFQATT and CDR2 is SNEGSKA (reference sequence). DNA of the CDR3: TGCAGTGCCGAGCCCGGGGGCACAGATACGCAGTATTTT. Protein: CSAEPGGTDTQYF.

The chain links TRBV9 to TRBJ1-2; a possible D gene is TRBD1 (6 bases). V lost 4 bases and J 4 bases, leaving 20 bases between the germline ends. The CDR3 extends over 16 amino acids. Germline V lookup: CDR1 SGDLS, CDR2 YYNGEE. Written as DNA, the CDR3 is TGTGCCAGCAGCTCAGGCTCGACAGGCGCCACCTATGGCTACACCTTC. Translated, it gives CASSSGSTGATYGYTF.

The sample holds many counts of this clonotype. The CDR3 DNA follows: TGTGCCAGCAGTTACACCACGGGCTACGAGCAGTACTTC. Translating gives CASSYTTGYEQYF. The chain recombines TRBV6-6 with TRBJ2-7; D remains unclear. CDR3 length equals 13 residues. V lost 2 bases and J lost 3, with 8 bases in between. Germline V gene data show CDR1 as MNHNY and CDR2 as SVGAGI (reference sequence).

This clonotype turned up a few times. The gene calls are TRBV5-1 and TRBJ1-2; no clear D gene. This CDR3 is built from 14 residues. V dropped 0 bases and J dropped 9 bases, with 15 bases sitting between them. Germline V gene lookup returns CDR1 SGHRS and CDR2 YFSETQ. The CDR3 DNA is TGCGCCAGCAGCTTGGAACTGAGCGGGAATCGCTACACCTTC. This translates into CASSLELSGNRYTF.

This chain's CDR3 is CASSPLETGTQYF. DNA of the CDR3: TGTGCCAGCAGCCCCCTAGAAACCGGGACCCAGTACTTC. The V call is TRBV2, the J call TRBJ2-5; no clear D gene. The CDR3 runs to 13 residues. Germline CDR1 SNHLY, CDR2 FYNNEI. V lost 6 bases to trimming and J lost 7 bases, with 15 bases between them.

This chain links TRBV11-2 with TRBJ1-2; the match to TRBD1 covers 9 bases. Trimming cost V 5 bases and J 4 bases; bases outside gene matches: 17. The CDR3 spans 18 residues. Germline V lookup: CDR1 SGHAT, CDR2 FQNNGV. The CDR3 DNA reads TGTGCCAGCAGCCCCCGGGCTACAGGGGGCGCGAACGTCTATGGCTACACCTTC. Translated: CASSPRATGGANVYGYTF.

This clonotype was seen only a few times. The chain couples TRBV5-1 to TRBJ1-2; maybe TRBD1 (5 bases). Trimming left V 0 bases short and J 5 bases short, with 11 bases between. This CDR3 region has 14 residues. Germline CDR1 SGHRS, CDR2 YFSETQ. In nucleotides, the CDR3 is TGCGCCAGCAGCTTGGAAAGGGGAGAATATGGCTACACCTTC. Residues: CASSLERGEYGYTF.

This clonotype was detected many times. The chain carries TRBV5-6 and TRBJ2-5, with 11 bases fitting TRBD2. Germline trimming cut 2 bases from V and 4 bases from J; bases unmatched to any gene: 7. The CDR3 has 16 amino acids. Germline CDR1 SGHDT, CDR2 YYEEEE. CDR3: CASSFQLAGELETQYF. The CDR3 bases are TGTGCCAGCAGCTTCCAACTAGCGGGGGAGCTAGAGACCCAGTACTTC.

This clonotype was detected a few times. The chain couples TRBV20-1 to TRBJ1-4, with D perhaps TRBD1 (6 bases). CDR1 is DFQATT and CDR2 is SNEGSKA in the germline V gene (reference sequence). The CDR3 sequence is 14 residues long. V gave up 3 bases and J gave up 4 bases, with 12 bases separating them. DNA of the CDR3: TGCAGTGCTAGTAAGGGGGACCTTAATGAAAAACTGTTTTTT. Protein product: CSASKGDLNEKLFF.

CDR3 nucleotides: TGCGCCAGCAGCATGGGACAGGGGGAGAAGACCCAGTACTTC. Protein product: CASSMGQGEKTQYF. J is TRBJ2-5 and V is TRBV5-1; 11 bases are shared with TRBD1. This CDR3 is built from 14 residues. The germline gives CDR1 SGHRS, CDR2 YFSETQ. Trimming removed 4 bases from V and 6 bases from J; junction bases left unmatched: 5. The full variable domain, in which reference TRBV5-1 and TRBJ2-5 provide the parts outside the CDR3, is KAGVTQTPRYLIKTRGQQVTLSCSPISGHRSVSWYQQTPGQGLQFLFEYFSETQRNKGNFPGRFSGRQFSNSRSEMNVSTLELGDSALYLCASSMGQGEKTQYFGPGTRLLVL.

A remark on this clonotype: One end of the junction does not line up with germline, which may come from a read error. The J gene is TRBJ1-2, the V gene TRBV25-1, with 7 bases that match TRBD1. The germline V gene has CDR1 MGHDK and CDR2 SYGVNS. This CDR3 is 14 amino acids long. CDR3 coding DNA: TGTGCCAGCAGTGGGCCCGGGACAGTGGCTGGCTATACCTTC. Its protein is CASSGPGTVAGYTF.

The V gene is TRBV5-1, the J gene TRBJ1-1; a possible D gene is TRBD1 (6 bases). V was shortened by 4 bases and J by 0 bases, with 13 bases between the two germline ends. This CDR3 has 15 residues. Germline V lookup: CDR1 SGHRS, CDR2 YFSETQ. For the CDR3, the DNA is TGCGCCAGCAGCCCACAGACAGGCATGAACACTGAAGCTTTCTTT. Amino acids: CASSPQTGMNTEAFF.

In DNA form, the CDR3 reads TGTGCCAGCAGTCCTGGGGTCTCTGGGGCCAACGTCCTGACTTTC. Translating gives CASSPGVSGANVLTF. V gene TRBV12-3 or TRBV12-4 combines with J gene TRBJ2-6; no definite D call. This CDR3 comprises 15 residues. Trimming took off 5 bases at V and 0 bases at J, with 8 bases between the two ends.

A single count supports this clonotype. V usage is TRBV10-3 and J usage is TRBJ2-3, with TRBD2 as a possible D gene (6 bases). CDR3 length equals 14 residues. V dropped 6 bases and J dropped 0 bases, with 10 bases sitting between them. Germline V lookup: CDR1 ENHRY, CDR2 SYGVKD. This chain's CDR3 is CAIRGTSSTDTQYF. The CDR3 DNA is TGTGCCATCAGGGGGACTTCTAGCACAGATACGCAGTATTTT.

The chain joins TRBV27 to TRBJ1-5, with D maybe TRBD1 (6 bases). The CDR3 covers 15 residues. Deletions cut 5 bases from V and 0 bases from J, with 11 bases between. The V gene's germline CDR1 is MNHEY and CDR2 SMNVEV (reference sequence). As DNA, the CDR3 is TGTGCCAGCAGTACAAAGGGACATAGCAATCAGCCCCAGCATTTT. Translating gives CASSTKGHSNQPQHF.

DNA for the CDR3: TGTGCCAGCAGGGATGACAGGGGGCAAGAGACCCAGTACTTC. This translates into CASRDDRGQETQYF. V is TRBV25-1 and J is TRBJ2-5; 9 nucleotides align to TRBD1. The V gene end was trimmed by 6 bases and the J gene end by 2 bases; junction bases not matched to a gene: 4. The germline gives CDR1 MGHDK, CDR2 SYGVNS. CDR3 length: 14 residues.

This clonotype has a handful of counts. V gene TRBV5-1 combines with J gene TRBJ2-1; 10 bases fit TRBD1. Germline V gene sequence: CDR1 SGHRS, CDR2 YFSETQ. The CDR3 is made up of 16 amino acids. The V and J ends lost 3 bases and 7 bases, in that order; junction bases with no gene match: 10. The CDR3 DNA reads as TGCGCCAGCAGCTGGACCGGGACAGGGGCGGGAAATGAGCAGTTCTTC. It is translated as CASSWTGTGAGNEQFF. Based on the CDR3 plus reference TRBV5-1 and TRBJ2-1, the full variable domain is KAGVTQTPRYLIKTRGQQVTLSCSPISGHRSVSWYQQTPGQGLQFLFEYFSETQRNKGNFPGRFSGRQFSNSRSEMNVSTLELGDSALYLCASSWTGTGAGNEQFFGPGTRLTVL.

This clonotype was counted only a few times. The CDR3 is CASSINGGAKLAKNIQYF. The CDR3 DNA sequence: TGTGCCAGCAGTATTAACGGGGGGGCGAAGCTAGCCAAAAACATTCAGTACTTC. The chain joins TRBV6-1 to TRBJ2-4; 8 nucleotides agree with TRBD2. Losses at the gene ends were 5 bases for V and 0 bases for J; bases not matched to a gene: 12. Germline values: CDR1 MNHNS, CDR2 SASEGT. This CDR3 contains 18 residues.

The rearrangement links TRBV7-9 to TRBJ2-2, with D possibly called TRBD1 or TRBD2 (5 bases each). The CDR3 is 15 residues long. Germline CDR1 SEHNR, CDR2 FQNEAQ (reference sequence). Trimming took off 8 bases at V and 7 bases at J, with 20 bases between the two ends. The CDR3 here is CASARAPTRGGELFF. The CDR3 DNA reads TGTGCCAGCGCTCGGGCACCTACTAGGGGCGGGGAGCTGTTTTTT.

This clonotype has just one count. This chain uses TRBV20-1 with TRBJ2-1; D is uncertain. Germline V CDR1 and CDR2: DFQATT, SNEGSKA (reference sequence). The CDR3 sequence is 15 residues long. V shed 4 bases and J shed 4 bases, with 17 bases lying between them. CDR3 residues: CSATIFSGQYNEQFF. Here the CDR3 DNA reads TGCAGTGCTACCATCTTCAGTGGCCAGTACAATGAGCAGTTCTTC.

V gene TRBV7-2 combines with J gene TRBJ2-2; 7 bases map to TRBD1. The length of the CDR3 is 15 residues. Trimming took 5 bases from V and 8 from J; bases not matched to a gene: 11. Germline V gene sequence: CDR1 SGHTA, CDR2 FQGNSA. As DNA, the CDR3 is TGTGCCAGCAGCGTGGCCGGGACAGTCACTGGGGAGCTGTTTTTT. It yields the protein CASSVAGTVTGELFF.

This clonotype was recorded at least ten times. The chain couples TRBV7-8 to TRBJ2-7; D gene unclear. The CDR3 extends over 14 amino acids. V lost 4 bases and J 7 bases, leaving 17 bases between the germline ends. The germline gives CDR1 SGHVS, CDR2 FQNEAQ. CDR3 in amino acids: CASSSSRRTGEQYF. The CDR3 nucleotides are TGTGCCAGCAGCTCATCGAGGCGTACGGGTGAGCAGTACTTC.

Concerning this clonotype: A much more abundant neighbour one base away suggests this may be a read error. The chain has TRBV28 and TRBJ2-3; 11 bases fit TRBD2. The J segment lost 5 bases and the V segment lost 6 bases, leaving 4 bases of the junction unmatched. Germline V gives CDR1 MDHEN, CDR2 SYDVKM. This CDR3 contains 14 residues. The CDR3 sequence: CASRQTSGVDTQYF. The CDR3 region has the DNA TGTGCCAGCAGACAGACTAGCGGGGTAGATACGCAGTATTTT. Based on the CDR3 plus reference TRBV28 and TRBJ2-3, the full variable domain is DVKVTQSSRYLVKRTGEKVFLECVQDMDHENMFWYRQDPGLGLRLIYFSYDVKMKEKGDIPEGYSVSREKKERFSLILESASTNQTSMYLCASRQTSGVDTQYFGPGTRLTVL.

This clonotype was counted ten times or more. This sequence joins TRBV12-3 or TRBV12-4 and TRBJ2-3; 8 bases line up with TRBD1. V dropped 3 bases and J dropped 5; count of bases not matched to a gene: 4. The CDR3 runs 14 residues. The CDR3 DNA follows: TGTGCCAGCAGTTTTGGAGGGACAGGAGATACGCAGTATTTT. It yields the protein CASSFGGTGDTQYF.

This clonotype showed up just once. The CDR3 DNA reads as TGTGCCATCAGACCCGGACAGGGTATCAGGCCTCCTCCCGACAATGAGCAGTTCTTC. Translated, it gives CAIRPGQGIRPPPDNEQFF. The V call is TRBV10-3, the J call TRBJ2-1, with 8 bases that match TRBD1. Trimming cost V 6 bases and J 5 bases; bases outside gene matches: 21. There are 19 residues in the CDR3. Germline V gene sequence: CDR1 ENHRY, CDR2 SYGVKD.

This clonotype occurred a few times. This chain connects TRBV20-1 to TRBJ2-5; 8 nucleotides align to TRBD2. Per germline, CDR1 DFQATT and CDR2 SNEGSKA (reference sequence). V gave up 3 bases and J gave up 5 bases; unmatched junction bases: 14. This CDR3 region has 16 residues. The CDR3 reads CSASPIAGGGRETQYF. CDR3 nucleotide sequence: TGCAGTGCTAGCCCGATTGCGGGGGGCGGGAGGGAGACCCAGTACTTC.

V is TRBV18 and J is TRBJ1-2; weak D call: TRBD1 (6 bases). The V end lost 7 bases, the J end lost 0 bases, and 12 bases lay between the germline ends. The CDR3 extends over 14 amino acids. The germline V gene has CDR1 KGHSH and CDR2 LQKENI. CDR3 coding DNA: TGTGCCAGCTTACCGGACAGATCTAACTATGGCTACACCTTC. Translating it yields CASLPDRSNYGYTF. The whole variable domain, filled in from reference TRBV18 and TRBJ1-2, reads NAGVMQNPRHLVRRRGQEARLRCSPMKGHSHVYWYRQLPEEGLKFMVYLQKENIIDESGMPKERFSAEFPKEGPSILRIQQVVRGDSAAYFCASLPDRSNYGYTFGSGTRLTVV.

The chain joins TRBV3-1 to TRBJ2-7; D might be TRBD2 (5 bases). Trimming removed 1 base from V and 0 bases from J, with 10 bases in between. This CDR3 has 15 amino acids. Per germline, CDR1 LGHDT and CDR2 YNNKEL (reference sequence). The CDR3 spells CASSQGPGYSYEQYF. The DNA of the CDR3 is TGTGCCAGCAGCCAAGGACCGGGGTACTCCTACGAGCAGTACTTC.